This passage covers 17 T cell receptor beta chains from one sample sequenced in a study of vaccination and CD4 T cells after COVID-19. Specified treatment: approximately nine-day PBMC culture with coronavirus spike peptide pools or control peptides (ViraFEST assay). CD4+ T cells that had been cultured provided DNA sequenced with the Oncomine TCR Beta short-read assay. MiXCR, run by TCRdb on the PCR reads, gives a single entry per CDR3 protein. The table records 12,000 or so distinct CDR3 sequences, around 30% of them present only once. Antigens for these TCRs are unknown. Source material: cultured CD4+ T cells from blood. These receptors were obtained from a human donor with COVID-19.

There are a few counts of this clonotype. The gene calls are TRBV20-1 and TRBJ2-7; maybe TRBD1 (6 bases). Germline V gene sequence: CDR1 DFQATT, CDR2 SNEGSKA (reference sequence). This CDR3 contains 15 residues. V was cut by 3 bases and J by 1 base, with 16 bases left in between. The CDR3 sequence is CSASDRRWVSYEQYF. The CDR3 region has the DNA TGCAGTGCTAGTGACAGGCGTTGGGTTTCCTACGAGCAGTACTTC.

V is TRBV28 and J is TRBJ2-2, with D perhaps TRBD2 (6 bases). V lost 7 bases and J lost 2, with 14 bases in between. Per the germline V gene, CDR1 is MDHEN and CDR2 is SYDVKM. The CDR3 runs 15 residues. For the CDR3, the DNA is TGTGCCAGCATCGGGACTCTCTTAAACACCGGGGAGCTGTTTTTT. Translated: CASIGTLLNTGELFF.

The chain employs TRBV20-1 and TRBJ1-1; D unresolved. Germline assignment: CDR1 DFQATT and CDR2 SNEGSKA (reference sequence). Between the trimmed V and J ends, which lost 5 bases and 0 bases, there was a span of 16 bases. The CDR3 covers 15 residues. CDR3 nucleotide sequence: TGCAGTGCTCCGAGACGCGGCAGCCTGAACACTGAAGCTTTCTTT. Translation: CSAPRRGSLNTEAFF.

As for this clonotype: The limits of the CDR3 on the DNA are not certain, so only TCRdb's listed CDR3 is given. The chain uses TRBV7-2 and TRBJ1-3; TRBD1 is taken as the D call from the table, unchecked against the DNA. The CDR3 is 24 amino acids long, termini counted. The germline CDR1 and CDR2 sequences are SGHTA and FQGNSA. The CDR3 is CASSLDVGGDAWYFGPGSGNTIYF.

This clonotype is hyperexpanded (1% or more) within its sample. The rearrangement uses TRBV6-1 and TRBJ2-7; weak D call: TRBD2 (5 bases). CDR3 length equals 13 residues. Germline CDR1 is MNHNS and CDR2 is SASEGT. V lost 6 bases and J 6 bases, leaving 15 bases between the germline ends. The DNA for the CDR3 is TGTGCCAGCAGCGGGGTGGAGGACGGCGAGCAGTACTTC. This sequence encodes CASSGVEDGEQYF.

This clonotype was seen a handful of times. The chain recombines TRBV12-5 with TRBJ1-1; D is unresolved. Trimming stripped 5 bases from V and 0 bases from J, with 13 bases between. The V gene's germline CDR1 is LGHNT and CDR2 FRNRAP. The CDR3 is made up of 15 amino acids. This chain's CDR3 is CASGPPRTMNTEAFF. CDR3 in DNA: TGTGCTAGTGGTCCACCAAGGACCATGAACACTGAAGCTTTCTTT.

In DNA, the CDR3 is TGCAGTGCTAGAGAACGGCCAGAAAGACAAGCTTTCTTT. It translates to CSARERPERQAFF. The chain carries TRBV20-1 and TRBJ1-1; no reliable D call. Germline lookup yields CDR1 DFQATT and CDR2 SNEGSKA (reference sequence). The V and J ends lost 0 bases and 9 bases respectively, with 14 bases between them. This CDR3 spans 13 amino acids.

The gene calls are TRBV5-8 and TRBJ1-6; D is ambiguous. The CDR3 sequence is 17 residues long. From germline, CDR1 is SGHTS and CDR2 YDEGEE. The ends were cut back, 0 bases at V and 0 bases at J, with 10 bases in the middle. The DNA of the CDR3 is TGTGCCAGCAGCTTGGCGAGGCAAAGCTCCTATAATTCACCCCTCCACTTT. Protein: CASSLARQSSYNSPLHF.

The chain recombines TRBV25-1 with TRBJ1-6; tentative D call: TRBD1 (6 bases). V was cut by 2 bases and J by 13 bases, with 9 bases left in between. Looked up from germline, CDR1 is MGHDK and CDR2 is SYGVNS. The CDR3 runs 12 residues. CDR3 DNA sequence: TGTGCCAGCAGTGAAATAGGGGGTCCCCTCCACTTT. Protein sequence: CASSEIGGPLHF.

The chain combines TRBV7-2 with TRBJ1-4, with D tentatively TRBD1 (6 bases). V was trimmed by 5 bases and J by 5 bases, leaving 12 bases between them. The CDR3 is 14 amino acids. CDR1 SGHTA and CDR2 FQGNSA come from the germline V gene. CDR3 loop: CASSARGTNEKLFF. CDR3 sequence (DNA): TGTGCCAGCAGCGCCCGGGGGACAAATGAAAAACTGTTTTTT.

This sequence joins TRBV7-2 and TRBJ2-1; D possibly matches TRBD1 or TRBD2 (7 bases each). There are 15 residues in the CDR3. Germline V gene data show CDR1 as SGHTA and CDR2 as FQGNSA. V lost 1 base and J 9 bases, leaving 16 bases between the germline ends. The CDR3 DNA sequence: TGTGCCAGCAGCTTAGGGCAGGGGGGGAGTCGTGAGCAGTTCTTC. The encoded protein is CASSLGQGGSREQFF.

Only a few counts were recorded for this clonotype. The chain combines TRBV6-2 or TRBV6-3 with TRBJ1-5; D unresolved. CDR1 MNHEY and CDR2 SVGEGT come from the germline V gene. This CDR3 is built from 13 residues. Trimming pared 0 bases from V and 7 bases from J, leaving 7 bases between. This chain's CDR3 is CASSYSQRQPQHF. The CDR3, as DNA: TGTGCCAGCAGTTACTCCCAGCGACAGCCCCAGCATTTT.

This clonotype showed up just a few times. The gene calls are TRBV7-6 and TRBJ2-3; D perhaps matches TRBD2 (6 bases). The CDR3 is made up of 17 amino acids. Trimming took off 1 base at V and 2 bases at J, with 16 bases between the two ends. CDR1 SGHVS and CDR2 FNYEAQ come from the germline V gene. CDR3 DNA: TGTGCCAGCAGCTTAGGTTTCGGGAGAATACACACAGATACGCAGTATTTT. Translation: CASSLGFGRIHTDTQYF.

This clonotype was observed a handful of times. This rearrangement joins TRBV20-1 to TRBJ2-5; D not resolved. Germline CDR1 DFQATT, CDR2 SNEGSKA (reference sequence). The CDR3 covers 11 residues. V was cut by 5 bases and J by 5 bases, with 9 bases left in between. CDR3 sequence: CSAPGPETQYF. The CDR3 DNA is TGCAGTGCTCCCGGGCCCGAGACCCAGTACTTC.

There are a few counts of this clonotype. The CDR3 nucleotides read TGTGCCAGCAGTTATGATACAGGGGGAGGAAACACCATATATTTT. Protein: CASSYDTGGGNTIYF. The chain uses TRBV6-5 and TRBJ1-3; 8 bases agree with TRBD1. J gave up 4 bases and V 3 bases, and 5 bases lay outside the gene matches. This CDR3 spans 15 amino acids. The germline V gene encodes CDR1 MNHEY and CDR2 SVGAGI.

Notes on this clonotype: At one end the junction does not follow the germline gene, possibly because of a read error. The CDR3 is CASSVSGGEETQYF. CDR3 DNA: TGTGCTAGCAGCGTAAGCGGGGGAGAAGAGACCCAGTACTTC. The V gene is TRBV7-7, the J gene TRBJ2-5; the match to TRBD2 covers 8 bases. Germline V gene lookup returns CDR1 SSHAT and CDR2 FNYEAQ (reference sequence). CDR3 size: 14 residues.

In this sample, this clonotype turned up a few times. The CDR3 nucleotides read TGCGCCAGCAGCTTGGATCCCCAGGAATCGTACTATGGCTACACCTTC. Translated: CASSLDPQESYYGYTF. V gene TRBV5-1 combines with J gene TRBJ1-2; D not resolved. Between the trimmed V and J ends, which lost 0 bases and 3 bases, there was a span of 15 bases. The CDR3 is 16 residues long. The V gene's germline CDR1 is SGHRS and CDR2 YFSETQ.